This T cell receptor (beta chain) was sequenced for a study of T-cell reconstitution after alpha-beta-depleted transplantation in children. Study-level results: Some patients' high day-60 TCRbeta diversity was traced to surviving recipient T cells and thymic progenitors. Two months or so post-transplant, alpha-beta T cells reportedly derived from several hundred expanded graft clones. One year post-transplant, T-cell counts and diversity were largely derived from T cells produced anew.

On this clonotype: Its antigen is unidentified. Given a much more abundant clone one base away, this may be a read error.

A library of TCRbeta sequences, prepared with unique molecular identifiers, was generated. TCRdb passed the PCR reads through MiXCR, listing each CDR3 protein once. The sample holds approximately 490,000 distinct CDR3 sequences, roughly a tenth seen once. The CDR3 spans 13 residues. Trimming stripped 4 bases from V and 5 bases from J, with 13 bases between. Germline CDR1 SGHRS, CDR2 YFSETQ. The TCR was taken from a child aged 2 to 10 with inherited bone marrow failure, due to receive a stem cell transplant. The specimen comprised PBMCs, sampled before TCRalphabeta/CD19-depleted stem cell transplant. The rearrangement uses TRBV5-1 and TRBJ2-7; tentative D call: TRBD1 (6 bases). CDR3 loop: CASSVGTFHEQYF. CDR3 sequence (DNA): TGCGCCAGCAGCGTCGGGACATTCCACGAGCAGTACTTC.